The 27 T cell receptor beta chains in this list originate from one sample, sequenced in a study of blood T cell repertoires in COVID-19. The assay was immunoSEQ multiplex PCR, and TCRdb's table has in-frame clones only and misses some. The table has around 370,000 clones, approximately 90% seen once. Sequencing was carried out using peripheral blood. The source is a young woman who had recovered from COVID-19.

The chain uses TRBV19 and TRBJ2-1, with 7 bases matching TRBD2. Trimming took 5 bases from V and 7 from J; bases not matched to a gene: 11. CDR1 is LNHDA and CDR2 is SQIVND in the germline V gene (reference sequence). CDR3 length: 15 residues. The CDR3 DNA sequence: TGTGCCAGTAGTGCCGCACGGACTAGTGCAAATGAGCAGTTCTTC. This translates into CASSAARTSANEQFF.

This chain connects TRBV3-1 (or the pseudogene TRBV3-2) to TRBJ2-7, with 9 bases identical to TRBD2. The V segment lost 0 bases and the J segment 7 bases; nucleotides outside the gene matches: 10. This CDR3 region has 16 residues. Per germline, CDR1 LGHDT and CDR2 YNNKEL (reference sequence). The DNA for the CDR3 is TGTGCCAGCAGCCAAGATCGTTTGCGGGAGGGGGGGGAGCAGTACGTC. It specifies CASSQDRLREGGEQYV.

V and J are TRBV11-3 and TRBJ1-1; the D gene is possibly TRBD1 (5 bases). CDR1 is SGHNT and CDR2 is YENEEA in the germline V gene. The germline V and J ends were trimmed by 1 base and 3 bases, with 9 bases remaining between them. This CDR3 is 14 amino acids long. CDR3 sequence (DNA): TGTGCCAGCAGCTTAGTCCAGGGTCACACTGAAGCTTTCTTT. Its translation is CASSLVQGHTEAFF.

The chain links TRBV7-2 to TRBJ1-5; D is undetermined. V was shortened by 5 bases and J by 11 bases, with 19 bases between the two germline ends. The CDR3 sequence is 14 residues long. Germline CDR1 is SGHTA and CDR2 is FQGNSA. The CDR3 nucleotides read TGTGCCAGCAGCCCAACGACTGGGATCGGGGCCCAGCATTTT. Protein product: CASSPTTGIGAQHF.

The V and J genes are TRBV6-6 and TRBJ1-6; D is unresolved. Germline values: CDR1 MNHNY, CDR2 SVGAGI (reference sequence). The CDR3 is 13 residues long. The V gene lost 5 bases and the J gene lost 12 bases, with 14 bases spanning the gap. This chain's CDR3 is CASSPSRDIPLHF. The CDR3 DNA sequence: TGTGCCAGCAGTCCCTCCCGCGACATACCCCTCCACTTT.

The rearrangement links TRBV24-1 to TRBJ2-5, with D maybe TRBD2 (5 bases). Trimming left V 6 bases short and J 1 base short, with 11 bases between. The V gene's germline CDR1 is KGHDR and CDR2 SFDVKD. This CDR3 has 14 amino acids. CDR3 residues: CATSTSGGQETQYF. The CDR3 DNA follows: TGTGCCACCAGTACCAGCGGCGGCCAAGAGACCCAGTACTTC.

CDR3 in amino acids: CASRSLQAEKLFF. CDR3 in DNA: TGTGCCAGCAGGTCGCTACAAGCGGAAAAACTGTTTTTT. V gene TRBV2 combines with J gene TRBJ1-4; no reliable D call. The CDR3 length is 13 residues. V was clipped by 6 bases and J by 8 bases, with 13 bases between them. Per germline, CDR1 SNHLY and CDR2 FYNNEI.

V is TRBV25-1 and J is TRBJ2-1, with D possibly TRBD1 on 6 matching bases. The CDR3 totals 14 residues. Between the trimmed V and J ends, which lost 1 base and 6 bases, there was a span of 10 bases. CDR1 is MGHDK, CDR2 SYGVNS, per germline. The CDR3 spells CASSEFGRGNEQFF. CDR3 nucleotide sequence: TGTGCCAGCAGTGAATTCGGCAGGGGCAATGAGCAGTTCTTC. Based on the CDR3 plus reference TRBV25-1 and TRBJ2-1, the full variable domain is EADIYQTPRYLVIGTGKKITLECSQTMGHDKMYWYQQDPGMELHLIHYSYGVNSTEKGDLSSESTVSRIRTEHFPLTLESARPSHTSQYLCASSEFGRGNEQFFGPGTRLTVL.

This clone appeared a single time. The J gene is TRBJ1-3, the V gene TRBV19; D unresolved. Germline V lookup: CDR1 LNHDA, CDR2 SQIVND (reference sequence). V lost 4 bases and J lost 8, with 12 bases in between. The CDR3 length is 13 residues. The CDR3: CASSTQWRDTIYF. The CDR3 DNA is TGTGCCAGTAGTACCCAATGGCGGGACACCATATATTTT.

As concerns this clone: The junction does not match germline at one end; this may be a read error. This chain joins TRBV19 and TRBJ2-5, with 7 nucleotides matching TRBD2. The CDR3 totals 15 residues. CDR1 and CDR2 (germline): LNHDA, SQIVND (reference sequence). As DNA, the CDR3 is TGTGCCACTAGTACGGGGGGACTTCATCGGGAGACCCAGTACTTC. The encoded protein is CATSTGGLHRETQYF.

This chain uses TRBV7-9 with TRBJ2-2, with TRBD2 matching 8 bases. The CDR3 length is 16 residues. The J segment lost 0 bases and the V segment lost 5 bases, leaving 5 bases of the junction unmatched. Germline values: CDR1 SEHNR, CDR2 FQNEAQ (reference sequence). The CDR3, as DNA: TGTGCCAGCAGCCAAACTAGCGGTTCGAACACCGGGGAGCTGTTTTTT. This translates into CASSQTSGSNTGELFF. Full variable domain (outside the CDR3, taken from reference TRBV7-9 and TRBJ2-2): DTGVSQNPRHKITKRGQNVTFRCDPISEHNRLYWYRQTLGQGPEFLTYFQNEAQLEKSRLLSDRFSAERPKGSFSTLEIQRTEQGDSAMYLCASSQTSGSNTGELFFGEGSRLTVL.

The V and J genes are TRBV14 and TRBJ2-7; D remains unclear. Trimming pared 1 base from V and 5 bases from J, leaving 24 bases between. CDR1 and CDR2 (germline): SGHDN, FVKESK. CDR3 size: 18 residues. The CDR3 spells CASSQVLWSQAFQHEQYV. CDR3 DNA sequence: TGTGCCAGCAGCCAAGTCCTTTGGAGCCAAGCCTTTCAGCACGAGCAGTACGTC.

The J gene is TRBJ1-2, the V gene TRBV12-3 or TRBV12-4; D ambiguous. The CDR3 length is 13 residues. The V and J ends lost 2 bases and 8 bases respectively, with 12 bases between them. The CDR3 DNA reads TGTGCCAGCAGTTTACCTAGGTTGAGGGGCTACACCTTC. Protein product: CASSLPRLRGYTF.

The chain's CDR3 is CAISGLAGDPGANVLTF. In nucleotides, the CDR3 is TGTGCCATCAGTGGGCTAGCGGGAGACCCTGGGGCCAACGTCCTGACTTTC. The rearrangement uses TRBV10-3 and TRBJ2-6, with TRBD2 matching 10 bases. The germline CDR1 and CDR2 sequences are ENHRY and SYGVKD. The CDR3 extends over 17 amino acids. Trimming at V came to 4 bases and at J to 2 bases, leaving 5 bases not matched to a gene.

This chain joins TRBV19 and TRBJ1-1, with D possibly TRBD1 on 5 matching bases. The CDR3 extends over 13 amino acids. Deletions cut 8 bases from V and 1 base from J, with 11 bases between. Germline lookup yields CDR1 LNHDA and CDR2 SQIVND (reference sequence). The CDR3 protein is CASRRGGNTEAFF. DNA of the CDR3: TGTGCCAGTCGGAGGGGAGGGAACACTGAAGCTTTCTTT.

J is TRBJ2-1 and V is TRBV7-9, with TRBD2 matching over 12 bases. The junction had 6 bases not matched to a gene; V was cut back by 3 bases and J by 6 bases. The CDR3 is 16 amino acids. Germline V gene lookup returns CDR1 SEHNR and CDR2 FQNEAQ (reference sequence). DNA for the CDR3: TGTGCCAGCAGCTTCCCACTAGCGGGAGGCCGCAATGAGCAGTTCTTC. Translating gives CASSFPLAGGRNEQFF. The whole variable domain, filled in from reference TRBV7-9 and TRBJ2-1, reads DTGVSQNPRHKITKRGQNVTFRCDPISEHNRLYWYRQTLGQGPEFLTYFQNEAQLEKSRLLSDRFSAERPKGSFSTLEIQRTEQGDSAMYLCASSFPLAGGRNEQFFGPGTRLTVL.

CDR3 in amino acids: CASSGTGRPTGELFF. The CDR3 nucleotides are TGTGCCAGCAGCGGGACAGGACGCCCCACCGGGGAGCTGTTTTTT. The chain is built from TRBV11-3 and TRBJ2-2; the match to TRBD1 covers 8 bases. From germline, CDR1 is SGHNT and CDR2 YENEEA. The CDR3 runs to 15 residues. The V and J ends lost 5 bases and 4 bases, in that order; junction bases with no gene match: 6.

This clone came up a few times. CDR3 DNA sequence: TGTGCCAGCAGGGACAGGGGTAGCAATCAGCCCCAGCATTTT. It is translated as CASRDRGSNQPQHF. The genes are TRBV2 and TRBJ1-5, with 9 bases identical to TRBD1. The V gene's germline CDR1 is SNHLY and CDR2 FYNNEI. With 6 bases clipped from V and 0 bases from J, the junction kept 0 bases outside the gene matches. The length of the CDR3 is 14 residues.

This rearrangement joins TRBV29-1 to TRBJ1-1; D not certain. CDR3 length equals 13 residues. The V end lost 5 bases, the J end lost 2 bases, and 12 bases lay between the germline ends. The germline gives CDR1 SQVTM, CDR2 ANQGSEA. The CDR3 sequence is CSVSGGRNTEAFF. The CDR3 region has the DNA TGCAGCGTTTCGGGAGGGAGAAACACTGAAGCTTTCTTT.

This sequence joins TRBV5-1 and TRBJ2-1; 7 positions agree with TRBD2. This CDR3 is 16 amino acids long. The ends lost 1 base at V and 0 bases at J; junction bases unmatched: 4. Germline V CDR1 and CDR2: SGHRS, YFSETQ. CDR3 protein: CASSLLSGISYNEQFF. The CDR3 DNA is TGCGCCAGCAGCTTGCTGAGCGGGATCTCCTACAATGAGCAGTTCTTC.

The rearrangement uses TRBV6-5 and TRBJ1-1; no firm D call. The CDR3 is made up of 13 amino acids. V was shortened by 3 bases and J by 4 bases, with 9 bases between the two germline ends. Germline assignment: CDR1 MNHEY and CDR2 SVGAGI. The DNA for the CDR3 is TGTGCCAGCAGTTATCAGGCAGGCACTGAAGCTTTCTTT. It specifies CASSYQAGTEAFF.

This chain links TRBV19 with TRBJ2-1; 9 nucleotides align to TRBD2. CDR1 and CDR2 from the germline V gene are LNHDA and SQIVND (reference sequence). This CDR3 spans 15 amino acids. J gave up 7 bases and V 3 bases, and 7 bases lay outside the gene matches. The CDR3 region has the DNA TGTGCCAGTAGTATTTTCGAGACTAGCGGTAATGAGCAGTTCTTC. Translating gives CASSIFETSGNEQFF.

CDR3 amino acids: CASSLDLTDTQYF. The CDR3 DNA reads as TGTGCCAGCAGCTTAGATCTCACAGATACGCAGTATTTT. The chain has TRBV7-9 and TRBJ2-3; D unresolved. The CDR3 is 13 residues long. Germline assignment: CDR1 SEHNR and CDR2 FQNEAQ (reference sequence). V was clipped by 1 base and J by 2 bases, with 4 bases between them.

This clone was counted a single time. The CDR3 here is CASSSDSNEQFF. Written as DNA, the CDR3 is TGTGCCAGCAGCTCGGACTCCAATGAGCAGTTCTTC. The chain uses TRBV2 and TRBJ2-1; TRBD2 might be the D (5 bases). V shed 6 bases and J shed 6 bases, with 9 bases lying between them. Germline V gives CDR1 SNHLY, CDR2 FYNNEI. This CDR3 spans 12 amino acids.

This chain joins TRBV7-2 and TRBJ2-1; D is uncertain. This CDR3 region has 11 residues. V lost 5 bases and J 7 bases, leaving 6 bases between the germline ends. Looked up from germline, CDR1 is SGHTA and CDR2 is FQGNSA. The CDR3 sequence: CASSITNEQFF. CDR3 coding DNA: TGTGCCAGCAGCATTACTAATGAGCAGTTCTTC.

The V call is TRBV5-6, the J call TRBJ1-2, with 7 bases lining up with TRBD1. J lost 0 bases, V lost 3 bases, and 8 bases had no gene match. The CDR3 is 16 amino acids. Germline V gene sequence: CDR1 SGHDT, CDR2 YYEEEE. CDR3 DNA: TGTGCCAGCAGCTCCGGACAGGTCCTAGCTAACTATGGCTACACCTTC. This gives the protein CASSSGQVLANYGYTF.

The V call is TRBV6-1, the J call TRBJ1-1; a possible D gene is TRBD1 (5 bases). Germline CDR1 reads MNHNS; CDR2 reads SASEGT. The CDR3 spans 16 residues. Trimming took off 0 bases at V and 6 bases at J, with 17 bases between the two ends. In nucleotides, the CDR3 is TGTGCCAGCAGTGAAGCGCTTTTGGCCAGGGTCGCTGAAGCTTTCTTT. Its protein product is CASSEALLARVAEAFF.